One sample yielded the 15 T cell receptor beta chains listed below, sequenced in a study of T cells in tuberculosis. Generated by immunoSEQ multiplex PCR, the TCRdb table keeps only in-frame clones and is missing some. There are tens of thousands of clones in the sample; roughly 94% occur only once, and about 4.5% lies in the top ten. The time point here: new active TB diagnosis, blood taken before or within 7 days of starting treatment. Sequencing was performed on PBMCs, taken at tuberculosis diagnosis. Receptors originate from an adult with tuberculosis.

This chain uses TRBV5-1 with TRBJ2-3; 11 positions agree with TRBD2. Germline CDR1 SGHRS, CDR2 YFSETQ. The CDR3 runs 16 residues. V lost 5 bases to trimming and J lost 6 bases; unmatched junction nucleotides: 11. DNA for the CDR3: TGCGCCAGCAGTGAGGGTAATAGCGGGGGGGCCGATACGCAGTATTTT. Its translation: CASSEGNSGGADTQYF.

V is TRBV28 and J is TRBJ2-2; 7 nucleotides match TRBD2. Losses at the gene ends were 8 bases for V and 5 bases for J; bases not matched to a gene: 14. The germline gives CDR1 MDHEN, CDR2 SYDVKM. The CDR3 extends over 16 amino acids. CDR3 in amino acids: CASPFGPRRGTGELFF. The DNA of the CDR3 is TGTGCCAGCCCTTTCGGACCCCGGCGGGGGACCGGGGAGCTGTTTTTT.

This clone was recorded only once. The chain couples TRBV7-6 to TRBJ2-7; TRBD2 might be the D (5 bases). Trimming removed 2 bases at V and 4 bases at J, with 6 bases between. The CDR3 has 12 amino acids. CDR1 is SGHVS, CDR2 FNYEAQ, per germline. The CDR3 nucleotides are TGTGCCAGCAGCTTATCGGGGTACGAGCAGTACTTC. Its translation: CASSLSGYEQYF.

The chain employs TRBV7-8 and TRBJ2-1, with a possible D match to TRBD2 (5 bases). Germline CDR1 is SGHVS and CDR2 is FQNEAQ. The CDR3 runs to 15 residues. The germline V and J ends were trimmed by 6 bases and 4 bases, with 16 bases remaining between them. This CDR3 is CASSSRVSSYNEQFF. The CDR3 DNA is TGTGCCAGCAGTTCGAGGGTCAGTAGTTACAATGAGCAGTTCTTC.

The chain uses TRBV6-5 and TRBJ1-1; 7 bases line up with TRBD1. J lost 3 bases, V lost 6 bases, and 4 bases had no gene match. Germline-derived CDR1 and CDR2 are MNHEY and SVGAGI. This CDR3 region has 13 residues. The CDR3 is CASRARGYTEAFF. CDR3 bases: TGTGCCAGCAGGGCCAGGGGGTACACTGAAGCTTTCTTT.

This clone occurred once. CDR3: CASSLRGGLYEQFF. The CDR3 nucleotides read TGCGCCAGCAGCTTGCGGGGGGGTTTGTATGAGCAGTTCTTC. The chain links TRBV5-1 to TRBJ2-1, with 8 bases lining up with TRBD2. Germline values: CDR1 SGHRS, CDR2 YFSETQ. The CDR3 runs to 14 residues. J lost 8 bases, V lost 1 base, and 5 bases had no gene match.

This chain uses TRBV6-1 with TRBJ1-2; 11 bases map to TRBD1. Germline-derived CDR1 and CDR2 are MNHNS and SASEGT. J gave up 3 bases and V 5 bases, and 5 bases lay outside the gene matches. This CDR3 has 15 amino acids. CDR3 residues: CASSNPGQGDYGYTF. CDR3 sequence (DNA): TGTGCCAGCAGTAACCCGGGACAGGGGGACTATGGCTACACCTTC.

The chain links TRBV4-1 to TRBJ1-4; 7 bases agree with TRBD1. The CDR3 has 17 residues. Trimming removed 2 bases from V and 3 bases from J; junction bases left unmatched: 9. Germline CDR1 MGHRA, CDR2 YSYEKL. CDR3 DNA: TGCGCCAGCAGCCAACAAGACAGGGTTGGGGCTAATGAAAAACTGTTTTTT. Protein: CASSQQDRVGANEKLFF.

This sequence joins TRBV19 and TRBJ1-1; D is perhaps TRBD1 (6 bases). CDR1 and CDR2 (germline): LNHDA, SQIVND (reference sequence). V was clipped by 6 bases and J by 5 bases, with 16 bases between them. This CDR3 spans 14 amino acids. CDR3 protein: CASRHSGAGTEAFF. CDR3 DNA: TGTGCCAGTAGACACTCAGGGGCCGGGACTGAAGCTTTCTTT. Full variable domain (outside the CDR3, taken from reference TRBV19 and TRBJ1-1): DGGITQSPKYLFRKEGQNVTLSCEQNLNHDAMYWYRQDPGQGLRLIYYSQIVNDFQKGDIAEGYSVSREKKESFPLTVTSAQKNPTAFYLCASRHSGAGTEAFFGQGTRLTVV.

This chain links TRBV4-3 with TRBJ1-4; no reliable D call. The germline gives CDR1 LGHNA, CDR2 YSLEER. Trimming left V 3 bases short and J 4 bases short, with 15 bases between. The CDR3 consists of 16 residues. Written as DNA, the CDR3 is TGCGCCAGCAGCCAGGAGGGCGGACGGAGTAATGAAAAACTGTTTTTT. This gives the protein CASSQEGGRSNEKLFF.

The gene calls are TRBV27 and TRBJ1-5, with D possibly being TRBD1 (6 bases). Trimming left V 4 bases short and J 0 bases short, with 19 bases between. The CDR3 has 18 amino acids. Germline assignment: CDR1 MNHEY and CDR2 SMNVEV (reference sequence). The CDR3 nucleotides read TGTGCCAGCAGTTCCTATCCCGGGACAAGGATTAGCAATCAGCCCCAGCATTTT. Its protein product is CASSSYPGTRISNQPQHF.

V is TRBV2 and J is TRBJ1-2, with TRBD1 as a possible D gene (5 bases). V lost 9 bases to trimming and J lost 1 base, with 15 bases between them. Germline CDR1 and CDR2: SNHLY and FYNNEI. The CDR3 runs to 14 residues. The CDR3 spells CASGGTGNNYGYTF. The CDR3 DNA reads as TGTGCCAGTGGAGGGACGGGGAATAACTATGGCTACACCTTC.

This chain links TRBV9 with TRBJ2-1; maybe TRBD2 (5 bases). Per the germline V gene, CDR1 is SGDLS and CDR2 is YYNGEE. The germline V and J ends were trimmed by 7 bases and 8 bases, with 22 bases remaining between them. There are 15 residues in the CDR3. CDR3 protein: CASGSEGGPGDEQFF. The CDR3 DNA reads TGTGCCAGCGGATCAGAGGGCGGTCCCGGGGATGAGCAGTTCTTC.

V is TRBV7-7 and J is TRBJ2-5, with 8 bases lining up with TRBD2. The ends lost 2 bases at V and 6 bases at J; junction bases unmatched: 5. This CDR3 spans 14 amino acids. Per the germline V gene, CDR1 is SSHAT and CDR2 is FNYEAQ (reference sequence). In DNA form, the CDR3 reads TGTGCCAGCAGCTTACAGACGGGAGGGAAGACCCAGTACTTC. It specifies CASSLQTGGKTQYF. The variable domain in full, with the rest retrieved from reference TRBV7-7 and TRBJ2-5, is GAGVSQSPRYKVTKRGQDVTLRCDPISSHATLYWYQQALGQGPEFLTYFNYEAQPDKSGLPSDRFSAERPEGSISTLTIQRTEQRDSAMYRCASSLQTGGKTQYFGPGTRLLVL.

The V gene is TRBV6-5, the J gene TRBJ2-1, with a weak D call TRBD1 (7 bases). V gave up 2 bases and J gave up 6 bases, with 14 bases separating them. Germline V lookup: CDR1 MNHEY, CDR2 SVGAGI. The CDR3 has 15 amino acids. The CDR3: CASSYDGGGGNEQFF. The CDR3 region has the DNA TGTGCCAGCAGTTACGACGGAGGGGGCGGCAATGAGCAGTTCTTC.